These 10 T cell receptor beta chains came from one sample sequenced in a study of cytomegalovirus exposure and HLA in healthy donors. The PCR employed 60 Vbeta primers together with 13 Jbeta primers. Method: immunoSEQ multiplex PCR; TCRdb's copy keeps in-frame clones and lacks some. The table has 150,000 to 200,000 clones, roughly three quarters seen once. What was sequenced was PBMCs. These receptors were taken from a woman aged 45 to 65 in good health and CMV-seropositive.

The V and J genes are TRBV2 and TRBJ2-2, with a weak D call TRBD2 (5 bases). V lost 4 bases, J lost 0 bases, and 6 bases lay in between. The CDR3 runs to 14 residues. Germline V gene sequence: CDR1 SNHLY, CDR2 FYNNEI. CDR3 amino acids: CASSVSANTGELFF. The CDR3 bases are TGTGCCAGCAGTGTTAGCGCGAACACCGGGGAGCTGTTTTTT.

The rearrangement uses TRBV25-1 and TRBJ2-3; the D is unclear. Germline-derived CDR1 and CDR2 are MGHDK and SYGVNS. Trimming cost V 6 bases and J 0 bases, with 7 bases left between them. CDR3 size: 13 residues. CDR3 sequence (DNA): TGTGCCAGCAGGGCCCGTAGCACAGATACGCAGTATTTT. Encoded protein: CASRARSTDTQYF.

V and J are TRBV11-2 and TRBJ2-7; 8 bases line up with TRBD1. This CDR3 spans 13 amino acids. Losses at the gene ends were 5 bases for V and 2 bases for J; bases not matched to a gene: 2. Germline V gene data show CDR1 as SGHAT and CDR2 as FQNNGV. CDR3 region: CASSPGQAYEQYF. In nucleotides, the CDR3 is TGTGCCAGCAGCCCGGGACAGGCCTACGAGCAGTACTTC.

The chain employs TRBV5-1 and TRBJ2-3; 7 bases line up with TRBD1. Germline V CDR1 and CDR2: SGHRS, YFSETQ. This CDR3 spans 14 amino acids. V lost 0 bases to trimming and J lost 6 bases; unmatched junction nucleotides: 4. DNA of the CDR3: TGCGCCAGCAGCTTGGACCCAGGGGGTGATACGCAGTATTTT. Translated, it gives CASSLDPGGDTQYF.

This clone has just a few counts. The chain links TRBV23-1 to TRBJ1-5; TRBD1 matches at 10 bases. TRBV23-1 is marked as an open reading frame, function uncertain. The V gene end was trimmed by 8 bases and the J gene end by 1 base; junction bases not matched to a gene: 8. This CDR3 comprises 16 residues. The CDR3 bases are TGCGCCAGCGTCGGGACAGGGGACTTGAGCAATCAGCCCCAGCATTTT. Translated, it gives CASVGTGDLSNQPQHF.

The chain carries TRBV27 and TRBJ1-6; 9 bases fit TRBD1. The germline gives CDR1 MNHEY, CDR2 SMNVEV (reference sequence). J was trimmed by 10 bases and V by 7 bases; bases with no gene match: 8. This CDR3 spans 14 amino acids. The CDR3 spells CASTRDREGSPLHF. CDR3 nucleotides: TGTGCCAGCACCCGGGACAGGGAAGGATCACCCCTCCACTTT.

This chain uses TRBV7-2 with TRBJ2-5, with 10 bases fitting TRBD2. V shed 5 bases, J shed 2 bases, and the junction held 5 bases outside the gene matches. The CDR3 spans 15 residues. Germline CDR1 reads SGHTA; CDR2 reads FQGNSA. Written as DNA, the CDR3 is TGTGCCAGCAGCAAACTAGCGGGGCGGCAAGAGACCCAGTACTTC. Protein sequence: CASSKLAGRQETQYF.

In this sample, this clone turned up once. The CDR3 region has the DNA TGTGCCAGCAGCGCCCGGGCGGCTAGCGGGGGGACTGGGGCCAACGTCCTGACTTTC. Protein product: CASSARAASGGTGANVLTF. The V and J genes are TRBV7-8 and TRBJ2-6; 11 bases fit TRBD2. V lost 5 bases, J lost 2 bases, and 11 bases stayed unmatched. CDR3 size: 19 residues. The germline gives CDR1 SGHVS, CDR2 FQNEAQ. The variable domain in full, with the rest retrieved from reference TRBV7-8 and TRBJ2-6, is GAGVSQSPRYKVAKRGQDVALRCDPISGHVSLFWYQQALGQGPEFLTYFQNEAQLDKSGLPSDRFFAERPEGSVSTLKIQRTQQEDSAVYLCASSARAASGGTGANVLTFGAGSRLTVL.

V and J are TRBV5-6 and TRBJ1-2, with 8 nucleotides matching TRBD1. CDR3 length: 15 residues. Germline CDR1 is SGHDT and CDR2 is YYEEEE. Trimming took 4 bases from V and 4 from J; bases not matched to a gene: 9. As DNA, the CDR3 is TGTGCCAGCAGCCTATGGGACAGGCCCTTCTATGGCTACACCTTC. Residues: CASSLWDRPFYGYTF.

This clone was seen only a few times. The rearrangement joins TRBV11-2 to TRBJ2-1; TRBD1 matches at 7 bases. Germline lookup yields CDR1 SGHAT and CDR2 FQNNGV. V lost 5 bases to trimming and J lost 3 bases; unmatched junction nucleotides: 7. CDR3 length: 15 amino acids. CDR3 coding DNA: TGTGCCAGCAGCCTGGACAGGCAACTCTACAATGAGCAGTTCTTC. Its translation is CASSLDRQLYNEQFF.